This TCR beta chain was profiled in a study of blood T cell repertoires in COVID-19. Germline-derived CDR1 and CDR2 are SGHRS and YFSETQ. V gave up 4 bases and J gave up 2 bases; unmatched junction bases: 5. The CDR3 totals 15 residues. Clinical history as reported by participants underpinned cohort assignment. Here immunoSEQ multiplex PCR was the method, and the copy in TCRdb shows in-frame clones only, minus some. The table records more than 200,000 clones, about nine tenths of them present only once. Material for sequencing was PBMCs or T cells enriched from blood (not recorded which). This chain links TRBV5-1 with TRBJ2-7, with TRBD1 identical over 11 bases. The sequence came from a man under 40 in a cohort exposed to, infected with or recovered from COVID-19 (not recorded which). CDR3 coding DNA: TGCGCCAGCAGCCTACCGGGACAGGGGGCCTACGAGCAGTACTTC. It encodes CASSLPGQGAYEQYF. Full variable domain (remainder filled in from reference TRBV5-1 and TRBJ2-7): KAGVTQTPRYLIKTRGQQVTLSCSPISGHRSVSWYQQTPGQGLQFLFEYFSETQRNKGNFPGRFSGRQFSNSRSEMNVSTLELGDSALYLCASSLPGQGAYEQYFGPGTRLTVT.